A selection of T cell receptor beta chains follows, all from one sample in a study of T cells in Graves' hyperthyroidism and ophthalmopathy. Each CDR3 protein gets one entry after TCRdb re-called the multiplex PCR reads with MiXCR. The table records about 740,000 distinct CDR3 sequences, 11% to 15% of them present only once. The sample comprised blood. These receptors were taken from a woman aged 18-29 years with Graves' hyperthyroidism. CDR3s include the opening cysteine and the closing phenylalanine or tryptophan. Part of the rows lack a size; the others show once, few, many or a class for expanded clones.

CDR3: CSASPAHTYEQYF
V: TRBV20-1
size: .

CDR3: CASVLDPSMEQYF
V: TRBV6-2/TRBV6-3
size: .

CDR3: CASSLRTGGYNEQFF
V: TRBV18
size: many

CDR3: CASSLVPGAEAFF
V: TRBV11-2
size: .

CDR3: CASSSYGTGAEDTQYF
V: TRBV28
size: many

CDR3: CASSLTSLTPCNEQFF
V: TRBV7-3
size: .

CDR3: CSASKGAGELFF
V: TRBV20-1
size: .

CDR3: CSAKGDNYGYTF
V: TRBV20-1
size: many

CDR3: CSARRPSGTETQYF
V: TRBV20-1
size: many

CDR3: CASSLPLSGATDTQYF
V: TRBV7-2
size: few

CDR3: CASSGTGVEQPQHF
V: TRBV28
size: many

CDR3: CASSQAADLLGAEAFF
V: TRBV3-1
size: many

CDR3: CASRTADNSPLHF
V: TRBV10-2
size: .

CDR3: CASSRWTGDNEQFF
V: TRBV7-3
size: .

CDR3: CASSIRGTTDEQYF
V: TRBV19
size: .

CDR3: CASSLGLADHSYNEQFF
V: TRBV12-3/TRBV12-4
size: .

CDR3: CASRYTTDPSGNTIYF
V: TRBV4-1
size: .

CDR3: CASSLWGVTDSPLHF
V: TRBV27
size: few

CDR3: CSARDSRQFYEQYF
V: TRBV20-1
size: .

CDR3: CASSPTLAGGGYGYTF
V: TRBV5-6
size: many

CDR3: CASCIGGFNTGELFF
V: TRBV12-3/TRBV12-4
size: few

CDR3: CASSERTGWNEKLFF
V: TRBV2
size: few

CDR3: CASSPDGSQETQYF
V: TRBV7-2
size: few

CDR3: CASSGRQGYTGELFF
V: TRBV9
size: .

CDR3: CASRRPPPEAFF
V: TRBV19
size: .

CDR3: CSSHQIAEAFF
V: TRBV20-1
size: many

CDR3: CASGDREGYGYTF
V: TRBV27
size: many

CDR3: CASGLVLGEATEAFF
V: TRBV12-5
size: .

CDR3: CASSPRDFSDEQYF
V: TRBV5-4
size: .

CDR3: CSATSGGSGSEQYF
V: TRBV20-1
size: many

CDR3: CASSPRGRWTEAFF
V: TRBV7-8
size: many

CDR3: CASSLPSEKNIQYF
V: TRBV7-9
size: .

CDR3: CASSPPEIGREQFF
V: TRBV18
size: many

CDR3: CASSLVGAGRGGEQFF
V: TRBV5-4
size: .

CDR3: CAWSQGTGLTGNTIYF
V: TRBV30
size: many

CDR3: CASSVGAGGVSEQFF
V: TRBV9
size: .

CDR3: CSVAVRNNSPLHF
V: TRBV29-1
size: few

CDR3: CAWAPRAVDTQYF
V: TRBV30
size: many

CDR3: CASSFGGDNTEAFF
V: TRBV28
size: many

CDR3: CSARDPQGANEQYF
V: TRBV20-1
size: many

CDR3: CASRTGTNTYEQYF
V: TRBV28
size: many

CDR3: CASSLGSGIWETQYF
V: TRBV7-2
size: many

CDR3: CASSVWDGALTDTQYF
V: TRBV9
size: few

CDR3: CASSSSREDKNIQYF
V: TRBV6-5
size: .

CDR3: CASSLTGLGSGNTIYF
V: TRBV27
size: .

CDR3: CASSMGPGTSGSGDTQYF
V: TRBV19
size: .

CDR3: CASRTAGPYEQYF
V: TRBV6-2/TRBV6-3
size: many

CDR3: CASRDEFDGNEQYF
V: TRBV6-1
size: .

CDR3: CSARQGEGGSPYNEQFF
V: TRBV20-1
size: .

CDR3: CSVAESSNEQFF
V: TRBV29-1
size: .

CDR3: CAVGQLSGANVLTF
V: TRBV15
size: many

CDR3: CASSSGQGVGELFF
V: TRBV7-3
size: many

CDR3: CASSEAPGDTYEQYF
V: TRBV2
size: many

CDR3: CASSSPGTGGRMQYF
V: TRBV28
size: many

CDR3: CAWLPPGGTDTQYF
V: TRBV30
size: many

CDR3: CSAPTSSYEQYF
V: TRBV20-1
size: many

CDR3: CASSLGAGAGNYGYTF
V: TRBV7-9
size: few

CDR3: CASSPTSRFRETQYF
V: TRBV11-2
size: few

CDR3: CASSYGQGENTEAFF
V: TRBV6-6
size: few

CDR3: CASHGIHEQFF
V: TRBV28
size: many